This TCR beta chain appears in the sequencing data of a study of cytomegalovirus exposure and HLA in healthy donors. For the study at large: A data release that came early held 75 million to 85 million unique TCRs from HLA-typed donors.

Researchers ran the PCR with 60 Vbeta and 13 Jbeta primers. Clones were sequenced by immunoSEQ multiplex PCR, and TCRdb holds only the in-frame ones, with some missing. In the table there are some 200,000 clones, approximately 67% of which are singletons. Regarding the study as a whole: Researchers left out some V segments, among them TRBV6-2 and TRBV6-3, as indistinguishable. An analysis done earlier found most TCR beta V segments productive about 87% or about 30% of the time.

Germline V gene lookup returns CDR1 GTSNPN and CDR2 SVGIG (reference sequence). The ends lost 2 bases at V and 10 bases at J; junction bases unmatched: 10. The CDR3 consists of 15 residues. Note on this clone: The antigen is undetermined.

The clonotype comes from a man aged 35-49 years in good health and CMV-seronegative. Sequencing was carried out using PBMCs. The V gene is TRBV30, the J gene TRBJ1-6; 8 nucleotides align to TRBD1. Here the CDR3 reads CAWSQGQGEQSPLHF. The CDR3, as DNA: TGTGCCTGGAGTCAAGGACAGGGCGAACAGTCACCCCTCCACTTT.